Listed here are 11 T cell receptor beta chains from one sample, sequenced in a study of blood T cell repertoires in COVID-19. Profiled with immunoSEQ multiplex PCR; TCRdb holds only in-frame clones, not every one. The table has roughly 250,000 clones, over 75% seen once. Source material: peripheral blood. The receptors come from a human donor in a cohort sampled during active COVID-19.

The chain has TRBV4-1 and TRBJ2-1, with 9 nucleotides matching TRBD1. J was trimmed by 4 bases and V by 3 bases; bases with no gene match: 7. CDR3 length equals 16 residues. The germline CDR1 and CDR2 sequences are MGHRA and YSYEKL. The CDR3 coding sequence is TGCGCCAGCAGCCAGCTGACAGGGGGGGATTACAATGAGCAGTTCTTC. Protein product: CASSQLTGGDYNEQFF.

As DNA, the CDR3 is TGCAGCGTAGGGACAGGGACGAACTACGAGCAGTACTTC. Translation: CSVGTGTNYEQYF. The chain recombines TRBV29-1 with TRBJ2-7; 9 bases agree with TRBD1. From germline, CDR1 is SQVTM and CDR2 ANQGSEA. V was clipped by 6 bases and J by 3 bases; unmatched bases: 6. The CDR3 consists of 13 residues.

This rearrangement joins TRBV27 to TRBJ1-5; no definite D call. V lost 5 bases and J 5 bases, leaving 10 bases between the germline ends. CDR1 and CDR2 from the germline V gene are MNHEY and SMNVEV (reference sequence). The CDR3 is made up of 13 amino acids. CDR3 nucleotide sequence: TGTGCCAGCAGTCTAACAGTAGATCAGCCCCAGCATTTT. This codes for CASSLTVDQPQHF.

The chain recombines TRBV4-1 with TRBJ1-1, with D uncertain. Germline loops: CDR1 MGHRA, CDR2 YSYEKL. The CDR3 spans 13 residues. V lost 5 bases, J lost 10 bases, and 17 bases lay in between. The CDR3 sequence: CASSTRQNGGAFF. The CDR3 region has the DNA TGCGCCAGCAGCACTAGACAAAACGGCGGAGCTTTCTTT.

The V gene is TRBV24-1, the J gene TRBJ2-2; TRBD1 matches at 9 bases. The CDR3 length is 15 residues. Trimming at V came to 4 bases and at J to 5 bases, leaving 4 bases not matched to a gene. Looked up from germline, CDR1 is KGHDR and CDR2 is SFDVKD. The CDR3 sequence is CATSEGQGATGELFF. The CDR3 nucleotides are TGTGCCACCAGTGAGGGACAGGGAGCAACCGGGGAGCTGTTTTTT.

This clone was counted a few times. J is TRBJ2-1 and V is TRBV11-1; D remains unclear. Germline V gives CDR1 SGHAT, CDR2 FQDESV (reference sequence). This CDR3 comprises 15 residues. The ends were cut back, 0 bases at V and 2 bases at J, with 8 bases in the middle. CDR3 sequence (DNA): TGTGCCAGCAGCTTAGCTCCCCAGGCCTACAATGAGCAGTTCTTC. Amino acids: CASSLAPQAYNEQFF.

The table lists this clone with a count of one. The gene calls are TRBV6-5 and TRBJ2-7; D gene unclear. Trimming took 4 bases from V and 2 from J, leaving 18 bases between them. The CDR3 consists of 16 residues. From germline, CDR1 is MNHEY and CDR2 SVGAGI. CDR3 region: CASSFLLVGRPYEQYF. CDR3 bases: TGTGCCAGCAGTTTCCTCCTAGTAGGTCGGCCCTACGAGCAGTACTTC.

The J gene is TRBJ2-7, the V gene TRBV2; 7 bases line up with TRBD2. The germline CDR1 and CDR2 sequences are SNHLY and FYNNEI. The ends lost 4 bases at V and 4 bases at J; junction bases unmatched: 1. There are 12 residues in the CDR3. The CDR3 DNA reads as TGTGCCAGCAGTGTCGGGGGGTACGAGCAGTACTTC. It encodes CASSVGGYEQYF. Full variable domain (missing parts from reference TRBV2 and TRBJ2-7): EPEVTQTPSHQVTQMGQEVILRCVPISNHLYFYWYRQILGQKVEFLVSFYNNEISEKSEIFDDQFSVERPDGSNFTLKIRSTKLEDSAMYFCASSVGGYEQYFGPGTRLTVT.

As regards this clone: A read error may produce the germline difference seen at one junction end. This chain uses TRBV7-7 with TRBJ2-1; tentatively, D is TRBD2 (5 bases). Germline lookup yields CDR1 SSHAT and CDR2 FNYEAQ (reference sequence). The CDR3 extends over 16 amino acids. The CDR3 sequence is CASSLAFGPEGNEQFF. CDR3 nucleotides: TGTGCTAGCAGCTTAGCGTTTGGCCCCGAGGGCAATGAGCAGTTCTTC.

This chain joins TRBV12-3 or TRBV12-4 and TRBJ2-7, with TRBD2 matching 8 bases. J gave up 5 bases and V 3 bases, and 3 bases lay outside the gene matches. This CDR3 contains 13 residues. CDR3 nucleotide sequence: TGTGCCAGCAGTTTTGCGGGGGGCCACGAGCAGTACTTC. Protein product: CASSFAGGHEQYF.

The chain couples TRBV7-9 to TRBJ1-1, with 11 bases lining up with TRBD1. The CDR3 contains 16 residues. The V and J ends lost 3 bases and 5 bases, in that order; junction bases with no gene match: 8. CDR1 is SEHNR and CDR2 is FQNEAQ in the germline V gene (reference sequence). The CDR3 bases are TGTGCCAGCAGCTTGGCCAGGACAGGGGGCAAGACTGAAGCTTTCTTT. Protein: CASSLARTGGKTEAFF.